The present TCR beta chain was sequenced within a study of human T cells and chemical hapten exposure. This clonotype was seen repeatedly, ten times or more. Time point: pre-sensitization, week 0. Treatment described: therapeutic diphenylcyclopropenone sensitization with weekly scalp DPC. Total RNA was isolated from unfractionated whole blood. This CDR3 region has 16 residues. Germline CDR1 MDHEN, CDR2 SYDVKM. V trimming: 5 bases; J trimming: 0 bases; junction bases outside the gene matches: 7. Attachment of unique molecular identifiers to individual cDNA molecules was performed in the library. TCRdb re-called the RACE reads with MiXCR, one entry per CDR3 protein. The repertoire holds under 45,000 distinct CDR3 sequences, 9% to 12% seen once, with about 28% in the top ten.

The source of this sequence is a man over 45 with alopecia areata. Some clones in this sample may be carry-over from other donors' samples. The sequencing used whole blood, collected in connection with sensitization to the hapten diphenylcyclopropenone (DPC). The chain couples TRBV28 to TRBJ2-5; 9 positions agree with TRBD2. The CDR3 here is CASSPSVAGDQETQYF. The DNA of the CDR3 is TGTGCCAGCAGTCCCTCGGTAGCGGGGGACCAAGAGACCCAGTACTTC.